The 22 T cell receptor beta chains below come from one sample, sequenced in a study of T cells in Graves' hyperthyroidism and ophthalmopathy. It was RNA transcripts that yielded the amplified TCR beta CDR3 regions. The HTBI primer set served for first-round RT-PCR of the TCR CDR3. In TCRdb, the multiplex PCR reads were re-called with MiXCR into one record per CDR3 protein. The sample shows about 350,000 distinct CDR3 sequences, approximately 13% of them seen only once. Sequencing was carried out using blood. All receptors come from a woman in her thirties with Graves' hyperthyroidism.

This clonotype came up a few times. The J gene is TRBJ1-3, the V gene TRBV19; D remains ambiguous. Trimming took 7 bases from V and 4 from J, leaving 5 bases between them. The CDR3 is made up of 11 amino acids. The V gene's germline CDR1 is LNHDA and CDR2 SQIVND (reference sequence). The CDR3 DNA reads TGTGCCAGTACTTCCGGAAACACCATATATTTT. Translated, it gives CASTSGNTIYF.

This clonotype was seen ten or more times. This could be a read error, since a much larger clone is one nucleotide away. The chain is built from TRBV7-2 and TRBJ2-7; D remains unclear. The V gene lost 5 bases and the J gene lost 2 bases, with 4 bases spanning the gap. Per the germline V gene, CDR1 is SGHTA and CDR2 is FQGNSA. This CDR3 contains 11 residues. CDR3: CASSPAYEQYF. CDR3 nucleotide sequence: TGTGCCAGCAGCCCCGCCTACGAGCAGTACTTC.

The chain has TRBV7-9 and TRBJ2-1; D could derive from TRBD1 or TRBD2 (6 bases each). V lost 5 bases and J lost 9, with 17 bases in between. Germline assignment: CDR1 SEHNR and CDR2 FQNEAQ (reference sequence). The CDR3 runs 14 residues. CDR3 nucleotides: TGTGCCAGCAGCATACAGGGCCGGGACTTTGAGCAGTTCTTC. Translation gives CASSIQGRDFEQFF.

J is TRBJ1-3 and V is TRBV4-1; D is ambiguous. Germline CDR1 MGHRA, CDR2 YSYEKL. V dropped 4 bases and J dropped 0 bases, with 19 bases sitting between them. The CDR3 is 18 residues long. The CDR3 nucleotides read TGCGCCAGCAGCCGAGACCCCCCAGAGGGAAGCTCTGGAAACACCATATATTTT. It specifies CASSRDPPEGSSGNTIYF.

This clonotype was found many times. The chain joins TRBV6-1 to TRBJ1-2, with 11 bases fitting TRBD1. The CDR3 totals 16 residues. The V segment lost 4 bases and the J segment 6 bases; nucleotides outside the gene matches: 10. CDR1 and CDR2 from the germline V gene are MNHNS and SASEGT. CDR3 sequence (DNA): TGTGCCAGCAGTGTGGTTTGGACAGGGGGCAACGATGGCTACACCTTC. This sequence encodes CASSVVWTGGNDGYTF.

V usage is TRBV11-2 and J usage is TRBJ2-1; D perhaps matches TRBD2 (7 bases). V lost 4 bases, J lost 0 bases, and 16 bases lay in between. Germline CDR1 is SGHAT and CDR2 is FQNNGV. CDR3 length equals 17 residues. The CDR3 here is CASSSRGGESSYNEQFF. CDR3 nucleotide sequence: TGTGCCAGCAGCTCAAGGGGGGGGGAGAGCTCCTACAATGAGCAGTTCTTC.

The V and J genes are TRBV20-1 and TRBJ2-7; D uncertain. The V gene lost 0 bases and the J gene lost 2 bases, with 11 bases spanning the gap. The CDR3 spans 14 residues. The germline V gene has CDR1 DFQATT and CDR2 SNEGSKA (reference sequence). The CDR3 DNA sequence: TGCAGTGCTAGAGAAGGCGAGGCCACCTACGAGCAGTACTTC. It encodes CSAREGEATYEQYF.

The J gene is TRBJ1-4, the V gene TRBV10-3; D may be TRBD1 (5 bases). This CDR3 has 15 residues. The V end was cut by 6 bases, the J end by 0 bases, with 11 bases between. Germline loops: CDR1 ENHRY, CDR2 SYGVKD. DNA for the CDR3: TGTGCCATCAGGGACTCGGGGGCAACTAATGAAAAACTGTTTTTT. This gives the protein CAIRDSGATNEKLFF.

This clonotype came up many times. V usage is TRBV6-1 and J usage is TRBJ1-1; D perhaps matches TRBD1 (5 bases). The CDR3 is made up of 12 amino acids. Trimming shortened V by 6 bases and J by 11 bases, and 16 bases separated the two germline ends. Germline loops: CDR1 MNHNS, CDR2 SASEGT. The CDR3 nucleotides are TGTGCCAGCAGCCCTGACAGTGAGTGGGCTTTCTTT. Translated: CASSPDSEWAFF.

This clonotype was counted many times. This chain uses TRBV20-1 with TRBJ1-4, with a tentative D call TRBD1 (5 bases). V was trimmed by 5 bases and J by 0 bases, leaving 10 bases between them. Germline-derived CDR1 and CDR2 are DFQATT and SNEGSKA (reference sequence). This CDR3 spans 14 amino acids. CDR3 DNA sequence: TGCAGTGCTCGCAGGGTTGCAACTAATGAAAAACTGTTTTTT. Amino acid sequence: CSARRVATNEKLFF.

Ten or more counts support this clonotype. This chain links TRBV30 with TRBJ2-1; D uncertain. This CDR3 is built from 12 residues. Germline V lookup: CDR1 GTSNPN, CDR2 SVGIG (reference sequence). V lost 3 bases to trimming and J lost 7 bases, with 10 bases between them. CDR3 sequence (DNA): TGTGCCTGGAGCTCGATTAATAATGAGCAGTTCTTC. Translated: CAWSSINNEQFF.

The gene calls are TRBV5-1 and TRBJ2-5, with a weak D call TRBD2 (5 bases). CDR1 is SGHRS, CDR2 YFSETQ, per germline. Deletions cut 4 bases from V and 5 bases from J, with 15 bases between. CDR3 length equals 14 residues. The CDR3 region is CASSPASTGETQYF. The CDR3 DNA reads TGCGCCAGCAGCCCAGCCTCGACGGGGGAGACCCAGTACTTC.

This clonotype was recorded many times. The J gene is TRBJ2-3, the V gene TRBV28, with D perhaps TRBD1 (6 bases). Germline CDR1 and CDR2: MDHEN and SYDVKM. V was pared by 10 bases and J by 1 base, with 9 bases between. This CDR3 region has 12 residues. The CDR3 region has the DNA TGTGCCACAGGGGATCGCACAGATACGCAGTATTTT. Protein product: CATGDRTDTQYF.

In nucleotides, the CDR3 is TGTGCCAGCAGTTCCCTGACTAGCGGGCTTAACTACGAGCAGTACTTC. Translation: CASSSLTSGLNYEQYF. The chain has TRBV6-2 or TRBV6-3 and TRBJ2-7; 10 nucleotides match TRBD2. V gave up 4 bases and J gave up 3 bases; unmatched junction bases: 9. The CDR3 runs 16 residues. Germline CDR1 is MNHEY and CDR2 is SVGEGT.

This clonotype occurred many times. The rearrangement uses TRBV11-2 and TRBJ2-7, with 8 bases fitting TRBD2. Unmatched junction bases numbered 5, after V lost 5 bases and J lost 2 bases. Germline-derived CDR1 and CDR2 are SGHAT and FQNNGV. The CDR3 consists of 14 residues. This CDR3 is CASSRGGRAYEQYF. In DNA, the CDR3 is TGTGCCAGCAGCCGGGGGGGCAGGGCCTACGAGCAGTACTTC.

This clonotype was observed at least ten times. The chain employs TRBV7-2 and TRBJ2-1; maybe TRBD2 (6 bases). With 3 bases removed from V and 7 bases from J, the gap between germline ends came to 16 bases. In germline, CDR1 is SGHTA, CDR2 FQGNSA. The CDR3 runs 15 residues. This CDR3 is CASSFRSSGLNEQFF. The DNA for the CDR3 is TGTGCCAGCAGCTTCCGAAGTAGCGGTCTGAATGAGCAGTTCTTC.

This clonotype was recorded many times. The J gene is TRBJ2-1, the V gene TRBV27; unclear D gene. This CDR3 is 13 amino acids long. Germline V lookup: CDR1 MNHEY, CDR2 SMNVEV (reference sequence). The V end lost 5 bases, the J end lost 2 bases, and 7 bases lay between the germline ends. CDR3 bases: TGTGCCAGCAGTCCAGCCCCCTACAATGAGCAGTTCTTC. Translating it yields CASSPAPYNEQFF.

Here the CDR3 reads CASSRRTGTGYDNEQFF. CDR3 coding DNA: TGTGCCAGCAGTCGACGGACCGGGACAGGGTACGACAATGAGCAGTTCTTC. This chain uses TRBV12-3 or TRBV12-4 with TRBJ2-1, with TRBD1 matching over 9 bases. After removal of 5 bases from V and 5 bases from J, the junction contained 13 bases not matched to a gene. This CDR3 contains 17 residues.

This clonotype is medium-sized in the sample. The chain carries TRBV12-3 or TRBV12-4 and TRBJ2-3; TRBD1 aligns across 11 bases. The CDR3 contains 15 residues. V lost 5 bases to trimming and J lost 3 bases; unmatched junction nucleotides: 4. The CDR3 DNA reads TGTGCCAGCAGTAGGACAGGGGGCCGTACAGATACGCAGTATTTT. This encodes CASSRTGGRTDTQYF.

This clonotype came up many times. The genes are TRBV28 and TRBJ1-1, with a possible D match to TRBD1 (5 bases). V was cut by 6 bases and J by 7 bases, with 18 bases left in between. CDR1 is MDHEN, CDR2 SYDVKM, per germline. This CDR3 is 14 amino acids long. CDR3 sequence reads: CASRGYEGYGEAFF. The DNA of the CDR3 is TGTGCCAGCAGGGGTTATGAGGGGTACGGTGAAGCTTTCTTT.

This clonotype was detected many times. This rearrangement joins TRBV9 to TRBJ2-3; TRBD2 matches at 7 bases. The CDR3 runs to 14 residues. Germline CDR1 reads SGDLS; CDR2 reads YYNGEE. V lost 4 bases to trimming and J lost 0 bases; unmatched junction nucleotides: 2. The CDR3 sequence: CASSREASTDTQYF. The CDR3 bases are TGTGCCAGCAGCCGGGAGGCGAGCACAGATACGCAGTATTTT.

The table lists this clonotype with a count of one. This rearrangement joins TRBV20-1 to TRBJ2-7, with TRBD1 matching 7 bases. V was clipped by 6 bases and J by 0 bases; unmatched bases: 8. CDR3 length: 14 amino acids. Germline-derived CDR1 and CDR2 are DFQATT and SNEGSKA (reference sequence). Here the CDR3 reads CSATGDISSYEQYF. CDR3 nucleotide sequence: TGCAGTGCAACAGGGGACATATCCTCCTACGAGCAGTACTTC.